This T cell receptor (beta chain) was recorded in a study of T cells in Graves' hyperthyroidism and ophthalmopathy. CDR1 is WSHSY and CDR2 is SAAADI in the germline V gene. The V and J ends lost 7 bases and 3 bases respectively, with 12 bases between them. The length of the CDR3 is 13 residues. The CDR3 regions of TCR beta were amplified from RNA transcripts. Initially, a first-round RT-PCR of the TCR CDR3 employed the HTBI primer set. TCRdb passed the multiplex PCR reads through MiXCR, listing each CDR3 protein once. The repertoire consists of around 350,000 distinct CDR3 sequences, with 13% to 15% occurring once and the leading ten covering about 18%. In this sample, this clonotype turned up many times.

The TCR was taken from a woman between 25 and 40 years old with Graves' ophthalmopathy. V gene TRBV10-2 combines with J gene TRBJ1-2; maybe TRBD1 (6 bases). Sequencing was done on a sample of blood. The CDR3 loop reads CASTEGGHYGYTF. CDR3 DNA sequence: TGCGCCAGCACCGAGGGGGGCCACTATGGCTACACCTTC.